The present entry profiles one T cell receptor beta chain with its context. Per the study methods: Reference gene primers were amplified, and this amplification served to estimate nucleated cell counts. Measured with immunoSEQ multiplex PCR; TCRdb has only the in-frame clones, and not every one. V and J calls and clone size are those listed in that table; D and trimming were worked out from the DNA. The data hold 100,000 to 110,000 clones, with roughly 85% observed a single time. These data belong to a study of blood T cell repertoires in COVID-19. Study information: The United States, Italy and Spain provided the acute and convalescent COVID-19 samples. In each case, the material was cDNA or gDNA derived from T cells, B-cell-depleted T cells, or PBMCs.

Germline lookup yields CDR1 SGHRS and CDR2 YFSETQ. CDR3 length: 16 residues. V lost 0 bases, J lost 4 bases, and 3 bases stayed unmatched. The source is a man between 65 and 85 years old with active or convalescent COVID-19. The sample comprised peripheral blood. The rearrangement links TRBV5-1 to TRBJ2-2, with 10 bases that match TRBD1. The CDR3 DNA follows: TGCGCCAGCAGCTTGGGGACAGGGGGGTTCACCGGGGAGCTGTTTTTT. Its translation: CASSLGTGGFTGELFF.